The TCR beta chain described here comes from a study of PD-1 blockade in mismatch repair-deficient tumors. Study as a whole: Enrolled about 2013-2016, patients had progressing, pretreated mismatch repair-deficient cancers of about a dozen types.

Generated by immunoSEQ multiplex PCR, the TCRdb table keeps only in-frame clones and is missing some. The sample lists 120,000 or so clones, about 86% occurring once. V was pared by 0 bases and J by 6 bases, with 1 base of the junction left unmatched. Germline lookup yields CDR1 SGHAT and CDR2 FQNNGV. CDR3 length equals 13 residues. Concerning this clone: The sample carries other DNA sequences with the same CDR3.

J is TRBJ2-7 and V is TRBV11-2; 8 bases fit TRBD1. The sequences come from peripheral blood, collected 44 weeks after starting pembrolizumab. The clonotype originates from an adult with mismatch repair-deficient cancer. The chain's CDR3 is CASSLDRGREQYF. The CDR3 bases are TGTGCCAGCAGCTTAGACAGGGGGCGCGAGCAGTACTTC.